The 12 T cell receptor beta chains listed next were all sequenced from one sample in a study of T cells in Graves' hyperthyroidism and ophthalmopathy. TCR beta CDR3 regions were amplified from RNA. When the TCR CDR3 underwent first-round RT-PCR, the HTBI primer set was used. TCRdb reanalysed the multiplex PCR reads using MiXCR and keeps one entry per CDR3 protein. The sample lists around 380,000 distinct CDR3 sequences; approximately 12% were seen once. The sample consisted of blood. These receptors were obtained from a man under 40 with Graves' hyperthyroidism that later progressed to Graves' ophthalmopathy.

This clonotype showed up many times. CDR3 protein: CASSASRGSTDTQYF. DNA of the CDR3: TGTGCCAGCAGCGCCTCCCGGGGGAGCACAGATACGCAGTATTTT. The chain employs TRBV7-8 and TRBJ2-3; D might be TRBD2 (6 bases). Trimming left V 5 bases short and J 0 bases short, with 12 bases between. The V gene's germline CDR1 is SGHVS and CDR2 FQNEAQ. This CDR3 is built from 15 residues.

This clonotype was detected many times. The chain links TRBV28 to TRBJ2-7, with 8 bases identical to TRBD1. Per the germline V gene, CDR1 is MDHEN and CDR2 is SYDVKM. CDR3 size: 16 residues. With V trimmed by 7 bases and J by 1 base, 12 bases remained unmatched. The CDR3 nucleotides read TGTGCCAGCACCTCAGATGTCGGGGACAGGTCCTACGAGCAGTACTTC. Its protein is CASTSDVGDRSYEQYF.

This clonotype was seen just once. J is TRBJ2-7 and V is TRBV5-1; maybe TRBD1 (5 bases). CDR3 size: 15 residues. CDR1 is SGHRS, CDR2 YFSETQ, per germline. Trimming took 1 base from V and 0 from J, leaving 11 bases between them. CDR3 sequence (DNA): TGCGCCAGCAGCTTGACGGCAGGGCCCTCCTACGAGCAGTACTTC. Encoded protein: CASSLTAGPSYEQYF.

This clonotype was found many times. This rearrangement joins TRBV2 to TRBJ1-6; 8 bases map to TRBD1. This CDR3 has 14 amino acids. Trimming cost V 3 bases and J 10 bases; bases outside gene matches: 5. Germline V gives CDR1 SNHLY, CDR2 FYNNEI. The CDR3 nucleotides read TGTGCCAGCAGTGACCCGGACAGGGACTCACCCCTCCACTTT. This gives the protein CASSDPDRDSPLHF.

CDR3 DNA: TGTGCCACCGTGCAAGGGTTAGGTTCACCCCTCCACTTT. Translating it yields CATVQGLGSPLHF. The rearrangement links TRBV10-3 to TRBJ1-6; D unresolved. Germline CDR1 reads ENHRY; CDR2 reads SYGVKD. This CDR3 spans 13 amino acids. With 10 bases removed from V and 9 bases from J, the gap between germline ends came to 16 bases.

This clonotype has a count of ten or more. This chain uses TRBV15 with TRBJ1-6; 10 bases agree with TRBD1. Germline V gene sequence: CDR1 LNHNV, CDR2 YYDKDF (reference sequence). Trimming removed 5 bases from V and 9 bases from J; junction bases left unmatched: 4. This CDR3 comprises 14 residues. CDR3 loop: CATSGGQGISPLHF. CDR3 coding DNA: TGTGCCACCAGCGGGGGACAGGGGATTTCACCCCTCCACTTT.

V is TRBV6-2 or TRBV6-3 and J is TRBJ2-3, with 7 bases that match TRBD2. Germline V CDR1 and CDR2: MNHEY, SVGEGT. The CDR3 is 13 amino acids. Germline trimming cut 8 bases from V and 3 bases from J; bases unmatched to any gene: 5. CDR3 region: CASLGGWTDTQYF. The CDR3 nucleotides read TGTGCCAGCTTGGGGGGGTGGACAGATACGCAGTATTTT.

The CDR3 loop is CATTGSGANVLTF. The CDR3 DNA reads as TGTGCCACGACAGGGTCTGGGGCCAACGTCCTGACTTTC. J is TRBJ2-6 and V is TRBV12-3 or TRBV12-4; 7 nucleotides line up with TRBD1. Trimming cost V 10 bases and J 1 base; bases outside gene matches: 1. The CDR3 has 13 residues.

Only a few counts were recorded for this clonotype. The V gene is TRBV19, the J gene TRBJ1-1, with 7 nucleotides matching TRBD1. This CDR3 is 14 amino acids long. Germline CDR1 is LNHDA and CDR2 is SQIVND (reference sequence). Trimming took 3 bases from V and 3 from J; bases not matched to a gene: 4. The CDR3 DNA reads TGTGCCAGTAGTATCCGAGGGGGCGACACTGAAGCTTTCTTT. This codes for CASSIRGGDTEAFF.

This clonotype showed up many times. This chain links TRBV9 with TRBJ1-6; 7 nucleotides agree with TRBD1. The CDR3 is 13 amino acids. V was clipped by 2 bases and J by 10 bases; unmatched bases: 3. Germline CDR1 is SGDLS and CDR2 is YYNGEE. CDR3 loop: CASSVRGSSPLHF. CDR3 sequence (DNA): TGTGCCAGCAGCGTCAGGGGGAGCTCACCCCTCCACTTT.

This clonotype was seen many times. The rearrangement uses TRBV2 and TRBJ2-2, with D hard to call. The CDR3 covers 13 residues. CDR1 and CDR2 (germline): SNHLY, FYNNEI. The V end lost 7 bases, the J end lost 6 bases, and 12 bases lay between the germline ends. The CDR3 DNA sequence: TGTGCCAGCAACAAACCCGGTCCCGGGGAGCTGTTTTTT. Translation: CASNKPGPGELFF.

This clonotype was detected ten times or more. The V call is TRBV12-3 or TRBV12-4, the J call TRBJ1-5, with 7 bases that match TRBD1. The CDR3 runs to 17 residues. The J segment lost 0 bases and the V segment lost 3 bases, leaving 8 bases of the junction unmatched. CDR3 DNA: TGTGCCAGCAGTTTTACAGGGGTTGGGGGTAGCAATCAGCCCCAGCATTTT. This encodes CASSFTGVGGSNQPQHF.